Shown below are 3 T cell receptor beta chains from a single sample sequenced in a study of CD8 T cells in ankylosing spondylitis. One entry per CDR3 protein, called by TCRdb with MiXCR from the 5' RACE reads. The data contain more than 200,000 distinct CDR3 sequences, around 25% of them singletons. Sequenced sample: blood, either unsorted or a sorted T cell fraction (not recorded which). These receptors were taken from a male donor with ankylosing spondylitis or in good health (not recorded which).

This rearrangement joins TRBV9 to TRBJ2-7, with TRBD1 identical over 7 bases. CDR1 is SGDLS and CDR2 is YYNGEE in the germline V gene. The CDR3 length is 12 residues. V was pared by 1 base and J by 5 bases, with 0 bases of the junction left unmatched. The CDR3 region is CASSVQGDEQYF. CDR3 sequence (DNA): TGTGCCAGCAGCGTACAGGGGGACGAGCAGTACTTC. Filled out from reference TRBV9 and TRBJ2-7, the complete variable domain reads DSGVTQTPKHLITATGQRVTLRCSPRSGDLSVYWYQQSLDQGLQFLIQYYNGEERAKGNILERFSAQQFPDLHSELNLSSLELGDSALYFCASSVQGDEQYFGPGTRLTVT.

This clonotype was observed many times. This chain joins TRBV29-1 and TRBJ2-7, with TRBD2 identical over 8 bases. J gave up 3 bases and V 2 bases, and 6 bases lay outside the gene matches. Germline-derived CDR1 and CDR2 are SQVTM and ANQGSEA. The CDR3 length is 14 residues. CDR3 sequence: CSVEIPAGGYEQYF. The DNA of the CDR3 is TGCAGCGTTGAAATCCCCGCGGGAGGCTACGAGCAGTACTTC.

At least ten counts were recorded for this clonotype. The genes are TRBV12-3 or TRBV12-4 and TRBJ2-2; the D call may be TRBD1 or TRBD2 (5 bases each). V was shortened by 0 bases and J by 5 bases, with 10 bases between the two germline ends. The CDR3 has 15 residues. In DNA, the CDR3 is TGTGCCAGCAGTTTAGCGCGAGGGGTAACCGGGGAGCTGTTTTTT. Protein: CASSLARGVTGELFF.